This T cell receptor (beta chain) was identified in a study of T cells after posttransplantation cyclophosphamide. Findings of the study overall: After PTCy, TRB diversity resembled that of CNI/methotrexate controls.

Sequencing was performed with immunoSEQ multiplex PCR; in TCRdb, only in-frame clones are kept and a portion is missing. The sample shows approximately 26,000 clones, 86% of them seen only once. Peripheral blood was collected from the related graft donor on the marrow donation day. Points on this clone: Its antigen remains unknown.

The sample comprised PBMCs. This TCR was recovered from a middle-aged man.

The CDR3: CASSLEPRGELFF. The CDR3 DNA follows: TGCGCCAGCAGCTTGGAGCCTCGTGGGGAGCTGTTTTTT. The V call is TRBV5-1, the J call TRBJ2-2, with no clear D. This CDR3 spans 13 amino acids. Per the germline V gene, CDR1 is SGHRS and CDR2 is YFSETQ. V lost 0 bases and J 8 bases, leaving 8 bases between the germline ends.